These T cell receptor beta chains were read from a single sample in a study of OX40 agonist ivuxolimab in advanced cancers. Clones were sequenced by immunoSEQ multiplex PCR, and TCRdb holds only the in-frame ones, with some missing. The table shows approximately 61,000 clones, with nearly 90% occurring only once. The specimen comprised CD4+ or CD8+ T cells sorted from blood, sampled in a trial of the OX40 agonist ivuxolimab. These receptors all come from an adult with an advanced solid tumor such as melanoma, head and neck, liver or kidney cancer. The conserved cysteine and the conserved F or W are not part of the CDR3 here.

V gene	J gene	CDR3 protein
TRBV6-6	TRBJ1-3	ASSYADGGNTIY
TRBV9	TRBJ2-1	ASSVRDRSYNEQF
TRBV28	TRBJ2-7	ASSKTGISRHEQY
TRBV10-3	TRBJ2-3	AISELANTDTQY
TRBV7-9	TRBJ2-1	ASSLAAVRDRNNEQF
TRBV5-1	TRBJ2-3	ASSLQRGSTDTQY
TRBV4-3	TRBJ1-4	ASSQEATGSNEKLF
TRBV5-6	TRBJ2-7	ASSLGPGQGRYEQY
TRBV6-4	TRBJ1-6	ASSPGTGGRHSPLH
TRBV6-6	TRBJ1-1	ASGGKQFTEAF
TRBV10-1	TRBJ2-3	ASSPSGGAHTQY
TRBV4-3	TRBJ1-2	ASSHQTGGDSYGYT
TRBV6-1	TRBJ2-7	ASRQESYEQY
TRBV7-9	TRBJ1-4	ASNRAGATNEKLF
TRBV6-1	TRBJ2-1	ASSDRGQSSYNEQF
TRBV19	TRBJ2-7	ASSTGTYEQY
TRBV7-8	TRBJ2-4	ASSSKPGPVENIQY
TRBV10-3	TRBJ2-4	AISEGPGTKNIQY
TRBV28	TRBJ2-7	ASTPVGIGSYEQY
TRBV6-5	TRBJ2-1	ASSSESYNEQF
TRBV10-3	TRBJ2-3	AVSTSGTTDTQY
TRBV6-1	TRBJ2-7	ASLIRGGSYEQY
TRBV10-3	TRBJ2-3	AISESGGPTDTQY
TRBV5-1	TRBJ2-4	ASSLAQTSRNIQY
TRBV10-3	TRBJ1-5	AIRDSHSNQPQH
TRBV5-1	TRBJ2-7	ASSTGQVGIWYEQH
TRBV27	TRBJ1-1	ASSEGRNTEAF
TRBV5-4	TRBJ1-6	ASSLVRNSPLH
TRBV4-1	TRBJ1-5	ASSHPPGGEPQH
TRBV4-1	TRBJ2-1	ASSPRLAGNNEQF
TRBV7-9	TRBJ1-4	ASSRRMSGRPNEKLF
TRBV23-1	TRBJ1-6	ASSPQTRRDRVFSPLH
TRBV10-3	TRBJ2-5	AISGSRGQETQY
TRBV7-2	TRBJ2-3	ASSYRLAGGTDTQY
TRBV5-1	TRBJ2-6	ASSNYSGANVLT
TRBV7-2	TRBJ2-5	ASSFDPGTQETQY
TRBV5-4	TRBJ2-7	ASSLTSGSMYEQY
TRBV28	TRBJ1-2	ASSLSAGNGYT
TRBV7-9	TRBJ1-4	ASSLGTGGRSNEKLF
TRBV19	TRBJ2-3	ASTTPHGFTDTQY
TRBV10-3	TRBJ2-3	ASTGGGGTDTQY
TRBV28	TRBJ2-7	AVGRGDTYEQY
TRBV29-1	TRBJ2-7	SVLAGAYEQY
TRBV11-2	TRBJ2-1	ASSLAAAGGTRYNEQF
TRBV29-1	TRBJ2-1	SAGRGTSSYNEQF
TRBV29-1	TRBJ2-1	SVAQPGQGFEKQF
TRBV19	TRBJ1-5	ASSSGHSSNQPQH
TRBV5-4	TRBJ1-6	ASTEGIPGRPLH
TRBV14	TRBJ2-1	ASSQGSPYNEQF
TRBV28	TRBJ2-5	ASSFLSSGGQETQY
TRBV6-5	TRBJ2-1	ASTPGTSGKDEQF
TRBV29-1	TRBJ2-1	SVDASGSFSEQF
TRBV4-3	TRBJ2-3	ASSPGGWRGGTDTQY
TRBV27	TRBJ2-3	ASSSPSLAGGRGTDTQY
TRBV4-1	TRBJ1-2	ASSQEASGRQGRYGYT